These T cell receptor beta chains were read from a single sample in a study of early T cells in non-severe SARS-CoV-2 infection. Using its own MiXCR run on the 5' RACE reads, TCRdb lists one record per CDR3 protein. This sample yields roughly 61,000 distinct CDR3 sequences, of which less than 15% are seen a single time; about 10% belongs to the top ten. Material: whole blood, obtained at baseline. The receptor set was obtained from an adult who was a healthcare worker with PCR-confirmed SARS-CoV-2 infection or an uninfected control (not recorded which). The CDR3 runs from the conserved cysteine through the conserved F or W. A D gene is named only where the DNA matches it firmly. Only some rows state a clone size, as once, few, many or a class for expanded clones.

v_gene	d_gene	j_gene	abundance	CDR3aa	CDR3nt
TRBV5-1	TRBD2	TRBJ2-3	-	CASRPATSGGSTDTQYF	TGCGCCAGCAGACCTGCTACTAGCGGGGGTTCCACAGATACGCAGTATTTT
TRBV27	TRBD2	TRBJ2-5	many	CASSYSLAVLGETQYF	TGTGCCAGCAGTTACTCCCTAGCGGTCCTAGGGGAGACCCAGTACTTC
TRBV20-1	-	TRBJ2-1	many	CSATDGQDEQFF	TGCAGTGCAACCGACGGCCAGGATGAGCAGTTCTTC
TRBV12-3/TRBV12-4	TRBD1	TRBJ1-2	few	CASSSGQGNWDGYTF	TGTGCCAGCAGTTCCGGACAGGGGAATTGGGATGGCTACACCTTC
TRBV21-1	-	TRBJ2-7	-	CASSSWQGMRYEQYF	TGTGCCAGCAGCTCCTGGCAGGGTATGAGGTACGAGCAGTACTTC
TRBV7-3	-	TRBJ2-2	-	CASSPSDGIATGELFF	TGTGCCAGCAGCCCATCGGACGGGATAGCCACCGGGGAGCTGTTTTTT
TRBV7-2	-	TRBJ2-2	-	CASSAWLNTGELFF	TGTGCCAGCAGCGCATGGTTGAACACCGGGGAGCTGTTTTTT
TRBV3-1	-	TRBJ1-1	many	CASSRAAEAFF	TGTGCCAGCAGCCGGGCCGCTGAAGCTTTCTTT
TRBV7-9	-	TRBJ1-2	-	CASSPTPTGLNYGYTF	TGTGCCAGCAGCCCTACACCGACAGGACTAAACTATGGCTACACCTTC
TRBV7-2	-	TRBJ1-4	-	CASSPSDSNEKLFF	TGTGCCAGCAGCCCCTCCGACAGTAATGAAAAACTGTTTTTT
TRBV2	-	TRBJ1-1	few	CASRSGLYTEAFF	TGTGCCAGCAGATCAGGGTTGTACACTGAAGCTTTCTTT
TRBV7-2	-	TRBJ2-7	many	CASSLFGEPYEQYF	TGTGCCAGCAGCTTATTTGGGGAGCCCTACGAGCAGTACTTC